This T cell receptor beta chain was recorded in a study of regulatory T cells in long-lasting Graves disease. General study findings and limits: Persistent-disease Graves' patients showed less TCR diversity than new cases. Persistent patients had a count of shared public clonotypes (approximately 3,000) that exceeded that of new patients (966).

Time point noted: persistent/refractory GD, antithyroid drugs over 5 years with positive TRAb. TCR sequences were obtained from RNA taken from PBMCs. The CDR3 spans 16 residues. Trimming took off 5 bases at V and 2 bases at J, with 19 bases between the two ends. In germline, CDR1 is LNHDA, CDR2 SQIVND (reference sequence). With regard to this clonotype: Its antigen remains unidentified.

Relying on iRepertoire HTBI primers and Arm-PCR of CDR3 regions, the team built TCR beta libraries. Using its own MiXCR run on the multiplex PCR reads, TCRdb lists one record per CDR3 protein. Here the sample spans more than 650,000 distinct CDR3 sequences, around 30% being singletons. This material consisted of peripheral blood mononuclear cells (PBMCs), taken when the disease was refractory, from a patient treated with antithyroid drugs. The clonotype originates from a female donor with Graves disease. This chain uses TRBV19 with TRBJ2-7; D not certain. CDR3 coding DNA: TGTGCCAGTAGTTTTTCCCGGCCACCGAACCCCTACGAGCAGTACTTC. Encoded protein: CASSFSRPPNPYEQYF. Complete variable domain (other parts from reference TRBV19 and TRBJ2-7): DGGITQSPKYLFRKEGQNVTLSCEQNLNHDAMYWYRQDPGQGLRLIYYSQIVNDFQKGDIAEGYSVSREKKESFPLTVTSAQKNPTAFYLCASSFSRPPNPYEQYFGPGTRLTVT.